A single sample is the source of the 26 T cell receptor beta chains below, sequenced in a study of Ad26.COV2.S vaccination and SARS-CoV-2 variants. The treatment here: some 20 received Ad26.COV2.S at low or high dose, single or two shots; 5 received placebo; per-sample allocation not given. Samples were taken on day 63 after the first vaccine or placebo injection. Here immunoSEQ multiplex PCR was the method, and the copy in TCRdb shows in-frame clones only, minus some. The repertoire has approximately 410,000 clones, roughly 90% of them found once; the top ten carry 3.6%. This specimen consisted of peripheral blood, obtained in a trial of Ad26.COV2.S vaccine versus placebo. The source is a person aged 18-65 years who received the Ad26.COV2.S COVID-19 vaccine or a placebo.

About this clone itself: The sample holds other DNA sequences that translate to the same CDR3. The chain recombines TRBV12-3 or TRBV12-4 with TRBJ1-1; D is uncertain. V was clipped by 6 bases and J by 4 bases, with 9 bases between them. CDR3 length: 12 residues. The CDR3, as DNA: TGTGCCAGCAGCCCCCGGGGCACTGAAGCTTTCTTT. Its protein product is CASSPRGTEAFF.

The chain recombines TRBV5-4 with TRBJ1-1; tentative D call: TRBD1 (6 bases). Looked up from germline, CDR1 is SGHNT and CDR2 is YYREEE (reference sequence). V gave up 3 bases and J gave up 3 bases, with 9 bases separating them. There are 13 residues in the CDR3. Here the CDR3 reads CASSYNRDTEAFF. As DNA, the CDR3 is TGTGCCAGCAGCTATAACAGGGACACTGAAGCTTTCTTT.

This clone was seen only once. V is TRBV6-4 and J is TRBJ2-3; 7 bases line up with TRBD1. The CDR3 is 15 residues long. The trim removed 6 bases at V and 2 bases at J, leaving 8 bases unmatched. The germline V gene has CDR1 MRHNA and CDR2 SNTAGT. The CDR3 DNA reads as TGTGCCAGCAGCCACAGGGGCAGAATCACAGATACGCAGTATTTT. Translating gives CASSHRGRITDTQYF.

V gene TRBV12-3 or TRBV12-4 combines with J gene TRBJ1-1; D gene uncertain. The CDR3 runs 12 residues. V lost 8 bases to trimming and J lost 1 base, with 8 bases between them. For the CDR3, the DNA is TGTGCCAGCCATCTGGGGAACACTGAAGCTTTCTTT. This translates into CASHLGNTEAFF.

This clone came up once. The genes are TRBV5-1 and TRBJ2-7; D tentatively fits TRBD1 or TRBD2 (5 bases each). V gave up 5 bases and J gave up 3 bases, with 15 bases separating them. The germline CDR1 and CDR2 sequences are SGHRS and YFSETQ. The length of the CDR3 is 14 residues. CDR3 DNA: TGCGCCAGCAGTCCTCCGGGACGCTTCTACGAGCAGTACTTC. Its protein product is CASSPPGRFYEQYF.

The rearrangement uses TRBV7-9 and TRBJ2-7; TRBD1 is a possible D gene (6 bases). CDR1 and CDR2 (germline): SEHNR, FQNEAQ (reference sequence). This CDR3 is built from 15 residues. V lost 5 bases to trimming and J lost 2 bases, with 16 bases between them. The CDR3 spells CASSLVIGQTYEQYF. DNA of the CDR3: TGTGCCAGCAGCCTTGTCATAGGACAGACCTACGAGCAGTACTTC.

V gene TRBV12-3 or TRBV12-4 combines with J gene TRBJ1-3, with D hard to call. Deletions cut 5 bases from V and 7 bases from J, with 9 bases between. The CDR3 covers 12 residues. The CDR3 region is CASSGEMNTIYF. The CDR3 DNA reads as TGTGCCAGCAGTGGGGAGATGAACACCATATATTTT.

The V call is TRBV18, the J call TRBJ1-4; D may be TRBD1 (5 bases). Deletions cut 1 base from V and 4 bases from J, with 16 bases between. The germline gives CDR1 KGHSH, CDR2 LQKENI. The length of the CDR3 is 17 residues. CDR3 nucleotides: TGTGCCAGCTCACCACTCCCGGGGACGGCCGATAATGAAAAACTGTTTTTT. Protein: CASSPLPGTADNEKLFF.

CDR3 DNA sequence: TGTGCCAGTAGAATCGGGGGGAATGAGCAGTTCTTC. Translation gives CASRIGGNEQFF. The chain links TRBV19 to TRBJ2-1; 7 positions match TRBD2. Trimming took 6 bases from V and 7 from J; bases not matched to a gene: 3. The CDR3 extends over 12 amino acids. Germline V CDR1 and CDR2: LNHDA, SQIVND (reference sequence).

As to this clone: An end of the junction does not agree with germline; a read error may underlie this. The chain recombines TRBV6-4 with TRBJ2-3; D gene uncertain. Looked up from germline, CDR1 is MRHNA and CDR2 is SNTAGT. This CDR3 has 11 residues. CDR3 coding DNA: TGTGCCAGCAGTGACTCCACCCTAGTGCATTTT. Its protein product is CASSDSTLVHF.

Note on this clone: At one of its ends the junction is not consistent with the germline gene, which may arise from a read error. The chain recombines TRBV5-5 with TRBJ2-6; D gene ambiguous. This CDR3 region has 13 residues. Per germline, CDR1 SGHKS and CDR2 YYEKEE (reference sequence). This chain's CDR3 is CASSLLLANVLTF. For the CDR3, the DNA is TGTGCCAGCAGCTTGCTTCTGGCCAATGTCCTGACTTTC.

For the CDR3, the DNA is TGTGCCAGTAGTACCCCCCCGACTGAGAGAGTTGATACGCAGTATTTT. Protein sequence: CASSTPPTERVDTQYF. The V gene is TRBV19, the J gene TRBJ2-3; D uncertain. The CDR3 totals 16 residues. Germline CDR1 is LNHDA and CDR2 is SQIVND (reference sequence). Trimming took 4 bases from V and 6 from J, leaving 20 bases between them.

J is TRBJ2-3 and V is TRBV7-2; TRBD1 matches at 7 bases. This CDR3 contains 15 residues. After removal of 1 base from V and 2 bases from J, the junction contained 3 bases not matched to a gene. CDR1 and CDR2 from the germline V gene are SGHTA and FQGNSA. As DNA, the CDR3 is TGTGCCAGCAGCTTAGTAGGGGGCACCACAGATACGCAGTATTTT. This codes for CASSLVGGTTDTQYF.

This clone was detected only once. CDR3 amino acids: CASSTLEIGNQPQHF. DNA for the CDR3: TGTGCCAGTAGTACGCTTGAGATCGGCAATCAGCCCCAGCATTTT. The genes are TRBV19 and TRBJ1-5, with no clear D. Germline-derived CDR1 and CDR2 are LNHDA and SQIVND (reference sequence). The V and J ends lost 4 bases and 2 bases respectively, with 12 bases between them. This CDR3 region has 15 residues.

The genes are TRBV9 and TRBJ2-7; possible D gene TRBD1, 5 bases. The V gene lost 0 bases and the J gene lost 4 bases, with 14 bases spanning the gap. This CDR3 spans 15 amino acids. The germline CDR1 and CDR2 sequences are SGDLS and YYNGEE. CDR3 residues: CASSVAGSLAYEQYF. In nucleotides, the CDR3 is TGTGCCAGCAGCGTAGCAGGGTCCCTTGCGTACGAGCAGTACTTC. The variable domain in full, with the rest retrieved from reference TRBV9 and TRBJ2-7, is DSGVTQTPKHLITATGQRVTLRCSPRSGDLSVYWYQQSLDQGLQFLIQYYNGEERAKGNILERFSAQQFPDLHSELNLSSLELGDSALYFCASSVAGSLAYEQYFGPGTRLTVT.

CDR3 in amino acids: CASSHAGRLASYEQYF. Written as DNA, the CDR3 is TGTGCCAGCAGCCACGCAGGGCGACTAGCGTCCTACGAGCAGTACTTC. This chain joins TRBV7-9 and TRBJ2-7, with 8 bases identical to TRBD2. Trimming removed 5 bases from V and 1 base from J; junction bases left unmatched: 10. The CDR3 sequence is 16 residues long. Germline assignment: CDR1 SEHNR and CDR2 FQNEAQ (reference sequence).

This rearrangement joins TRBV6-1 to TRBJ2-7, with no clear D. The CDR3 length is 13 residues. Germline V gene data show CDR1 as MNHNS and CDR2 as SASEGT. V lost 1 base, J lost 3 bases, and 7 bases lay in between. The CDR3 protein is CASSEGPSYEQYF. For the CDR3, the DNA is TGTGCCAGCAGTGAAGGACCGAGCTACGAGCAGTACTTC.

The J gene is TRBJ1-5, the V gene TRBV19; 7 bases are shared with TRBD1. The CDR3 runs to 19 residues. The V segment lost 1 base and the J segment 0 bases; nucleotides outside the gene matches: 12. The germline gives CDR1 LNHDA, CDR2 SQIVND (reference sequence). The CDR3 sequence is CASSIGPGQLLYSNQPQHF. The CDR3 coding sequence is TGTGCCAGTAGTATAGGTCCGGGACAGCTACTCTATAGCAATCAGCCCCAGCATTTT.

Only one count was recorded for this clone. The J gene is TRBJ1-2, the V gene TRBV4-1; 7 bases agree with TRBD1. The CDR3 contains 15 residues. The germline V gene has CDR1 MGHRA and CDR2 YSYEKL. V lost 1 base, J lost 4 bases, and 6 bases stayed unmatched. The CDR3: CASSQVARGGYGYTF. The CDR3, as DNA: TGCGCCAGCAGCCAAGTCGCCAGGGGGGGCTATGGCTACACCTTC.

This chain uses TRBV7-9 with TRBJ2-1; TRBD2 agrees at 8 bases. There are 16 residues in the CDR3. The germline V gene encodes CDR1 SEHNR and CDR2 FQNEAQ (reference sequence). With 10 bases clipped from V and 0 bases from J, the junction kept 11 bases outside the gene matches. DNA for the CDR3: TGTGCCACGGCGGCGGGGGGCGAGAGCTCCTACAATGAGCAGTTCTTC. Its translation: CATAAGGESSYNEQFF.

In DNA form, the CDR3 reads TGTGCCAGCAGCGTAGGGCCCTCCGGGTCGCAGCCCCAGCATTTT. It is translated as CASSVGPSGSQPQHF. V usage is TRBV9 and J usage is TRBJ1-5; unclear D gene. This CDR3 spans 15 amino acids. From germline, CDR1 is SGDLS and CDR2 YYNGEE. The V and J ends lost 0 bases and 7 bases respectively, with 14 bases between them.

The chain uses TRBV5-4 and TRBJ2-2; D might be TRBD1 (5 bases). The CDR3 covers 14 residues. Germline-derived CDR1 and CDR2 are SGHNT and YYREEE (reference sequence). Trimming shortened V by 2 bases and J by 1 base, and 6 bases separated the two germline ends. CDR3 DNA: TGTGCCAGCAGCTTAGACAGGAACACCGGGGAGCTGTTTTTT. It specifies CASSLDRNTGELFF.

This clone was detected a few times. Here the CDR3 DNA reads TGTGCCAGTTACAGGGACACTGAAGCTTTCTTT. Translation: CASYRDTEAFF. The V and J genes are TRBV6-5 and TRBJ1-1; TRBD1 might be the D (6 bases). The CDR3 is 11 amino acids. The germline V gene encodes CDR1 MNHEY and CDR2 SVGAGI. Trimming cost V 9 bases and J 3 bases, with 8 bases left between them.

CDR3 sequence reads: CASSLRGTGELFF. The DNA of the CDR3 is TGTGCCAGCAGCTTACGCGGCACCGGGGAGCTGTTTTTT. The V call is TRBV7-9, the J call TRBJ2-2; D is undetermined. Germline V gene sequence: CDR1 SEHNR, CDR2 FQNEAQ (reference sequence). The CDR3 runs to 13 residues. V shed 2 bases and J shed 4 bases, with 5 bases lying between them.

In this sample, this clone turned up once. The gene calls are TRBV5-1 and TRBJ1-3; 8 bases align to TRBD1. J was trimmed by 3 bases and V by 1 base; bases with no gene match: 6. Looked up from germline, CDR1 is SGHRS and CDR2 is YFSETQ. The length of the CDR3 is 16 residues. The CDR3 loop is CASSLSQGVYGNTIYF. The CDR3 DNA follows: TGCGCCAGCAGCTTGTCACAGGGGGTTTATGGAAACACCATATATTTT.

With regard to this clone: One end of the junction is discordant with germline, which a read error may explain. The CDR3 DNA sequence: TGTGCCAGCAGTTCCACTACACAGAAACCGGGACTAACACACTTC. This codes for CASSSTTQKPGLTHF. V usage is TRBV7-2 and J usage is TRBJ2-5, with 7 bases lining up with TRBD2. The CDR3 consists of 15 residues. From germline, CDR1 is SGHTA and CDR2 FQGNSA.